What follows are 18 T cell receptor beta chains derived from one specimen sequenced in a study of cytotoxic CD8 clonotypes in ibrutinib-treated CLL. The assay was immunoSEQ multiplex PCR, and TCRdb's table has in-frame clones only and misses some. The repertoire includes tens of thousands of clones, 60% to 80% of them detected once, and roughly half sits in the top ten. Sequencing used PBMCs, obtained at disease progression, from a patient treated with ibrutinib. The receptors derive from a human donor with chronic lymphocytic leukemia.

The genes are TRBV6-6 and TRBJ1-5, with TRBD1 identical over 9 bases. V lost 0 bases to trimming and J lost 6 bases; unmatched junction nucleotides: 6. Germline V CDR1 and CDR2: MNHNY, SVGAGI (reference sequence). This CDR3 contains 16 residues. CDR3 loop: CASSYSSTGGGQPQHF. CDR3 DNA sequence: TGTGCCAGCAGTTACTCCTCTACAGGGGGCGGTCAGCCCCAGCATTTT.

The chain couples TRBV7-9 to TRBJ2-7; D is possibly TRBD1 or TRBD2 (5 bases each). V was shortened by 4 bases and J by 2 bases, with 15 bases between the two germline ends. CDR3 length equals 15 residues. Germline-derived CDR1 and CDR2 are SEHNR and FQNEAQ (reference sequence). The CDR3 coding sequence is TGTGCCAGCAGCTCACTCCGGGACGGAACCTACGAGCAGTACTTC. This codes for CASSSLRDGTYEQYF.

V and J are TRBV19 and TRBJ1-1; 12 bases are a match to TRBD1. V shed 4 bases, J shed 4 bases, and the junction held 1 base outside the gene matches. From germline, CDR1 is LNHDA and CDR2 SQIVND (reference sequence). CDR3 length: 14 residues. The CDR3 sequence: CASSRGQGATEAFF. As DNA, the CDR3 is TGTGCCAGTAGTAGGGGACAGGGGGCCACTGAAGCTTTCTTT.

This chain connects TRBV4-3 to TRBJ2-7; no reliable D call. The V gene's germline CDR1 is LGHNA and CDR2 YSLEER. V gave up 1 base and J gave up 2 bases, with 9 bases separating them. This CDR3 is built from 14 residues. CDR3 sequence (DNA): TGCGCCAGCAGCCAAGGGACGGCTACCTACGAGCAGTACTTC. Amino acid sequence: CASSQGTATYEQYF.

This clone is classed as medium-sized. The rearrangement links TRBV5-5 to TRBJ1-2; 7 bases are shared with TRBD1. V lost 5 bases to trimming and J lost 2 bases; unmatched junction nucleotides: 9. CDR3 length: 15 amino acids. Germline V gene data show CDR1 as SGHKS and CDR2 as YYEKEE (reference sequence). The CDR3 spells CASRYRDSENYGYTF. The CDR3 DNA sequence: TGTGCCAGCAGATACCGGGACAGTGAAAACTATGGCTACACCTTC.

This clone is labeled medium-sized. This CDR3 is CASSQGLQVNTEAFF. Here the CDR3 DNA reads TGCGCCAGCAGCCAAGGACTACAGGTTAACACTGAAGCTTTCTTT. The V and J genes are TRBV4-1 and TRBJ1-1; tentative D call: TRBD1 (5 bases). CDR3 length equals 15 residues. Germline V CDR1 and CDR2: MGHRA, YSYEKL. Trimming stripped 1 base from V and 2 bases from J, with 11 bases between.

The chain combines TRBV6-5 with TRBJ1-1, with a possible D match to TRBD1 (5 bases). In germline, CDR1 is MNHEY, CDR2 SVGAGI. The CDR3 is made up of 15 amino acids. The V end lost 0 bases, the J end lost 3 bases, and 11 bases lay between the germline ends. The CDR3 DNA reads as TGTGCCAGCAGTTACTCGAGGACGGGACACACTGAAGCTTTCTTT. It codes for CASSYSRTGHTEAFF.

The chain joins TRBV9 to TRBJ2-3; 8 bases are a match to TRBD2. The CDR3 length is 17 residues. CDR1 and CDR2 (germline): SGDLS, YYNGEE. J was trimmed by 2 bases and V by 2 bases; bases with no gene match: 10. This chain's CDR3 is CASSVRSGGLSTDTQYF. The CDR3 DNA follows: TGTGCCAGCAGCGTGAGGAGCGGGGGCCTTTCCACAGATACGCAGTATTTT. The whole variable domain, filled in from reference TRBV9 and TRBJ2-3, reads DSGVTQTPKHLITATGQRVTLRCSPRSGDLSVYWYQQSLDQGLQFLIQYYNGEERAKGNILERFSAQQFPDLHSELNLSSLELGDSALYFCASSVRSGGLSTDTQYFGPGTRLTVL.

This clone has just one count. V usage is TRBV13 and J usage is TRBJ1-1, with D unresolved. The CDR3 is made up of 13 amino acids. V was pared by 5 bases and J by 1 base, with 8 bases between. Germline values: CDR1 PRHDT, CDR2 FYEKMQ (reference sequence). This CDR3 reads CASSPLRNTEAFF. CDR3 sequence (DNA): TGTGCCAGCAGCCCTCTTAGGAACACTGAAGCTTTCTTT.

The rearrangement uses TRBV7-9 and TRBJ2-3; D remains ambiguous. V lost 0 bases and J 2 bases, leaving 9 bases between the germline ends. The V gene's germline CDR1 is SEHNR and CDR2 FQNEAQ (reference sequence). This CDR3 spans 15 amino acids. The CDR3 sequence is CASSLAWESTDTQYF. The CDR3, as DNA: TGTGCCAGCAGCTTAGCCTGGGAATCCACAGATACGCAGTATTTT.

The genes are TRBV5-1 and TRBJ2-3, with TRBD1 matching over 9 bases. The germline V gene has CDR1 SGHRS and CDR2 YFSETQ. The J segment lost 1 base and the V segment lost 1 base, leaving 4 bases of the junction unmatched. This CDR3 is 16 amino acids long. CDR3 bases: TGCGCCAGCAGCTTGCCGACAGGGGGTGGCACAGATACGCAGTATTTT. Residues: CASSLPTGGGTDTQYF.

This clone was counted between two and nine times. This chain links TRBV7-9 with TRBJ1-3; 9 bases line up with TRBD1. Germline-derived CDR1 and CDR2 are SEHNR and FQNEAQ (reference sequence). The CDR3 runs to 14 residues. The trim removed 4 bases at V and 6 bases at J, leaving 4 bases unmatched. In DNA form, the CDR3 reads TGTGCCAGCAGCTCCAGGGACAGGGAAAACACCATATATTTT. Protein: CASSSRDRENTIYF.

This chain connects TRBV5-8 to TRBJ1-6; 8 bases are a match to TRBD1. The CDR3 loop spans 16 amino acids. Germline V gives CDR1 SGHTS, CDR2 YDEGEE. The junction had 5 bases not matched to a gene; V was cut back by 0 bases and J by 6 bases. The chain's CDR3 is CASSLGDRGFNSPLHF. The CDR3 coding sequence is TGTGCCAGCAGCTTGGGTGACAGGGGATTTAATTCACCCCTCCACTTT. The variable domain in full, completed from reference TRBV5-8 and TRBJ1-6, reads EAGVTQSPTHLIKTRGQQATLRCSPISGHTSVYWYQQALGLGLQFLLWYDEGEERNRGNFPPRFSGRQFPNYSSELNVNALELEDSALYLCASSLGDRGFNSPLHFGNGTRLTVT.

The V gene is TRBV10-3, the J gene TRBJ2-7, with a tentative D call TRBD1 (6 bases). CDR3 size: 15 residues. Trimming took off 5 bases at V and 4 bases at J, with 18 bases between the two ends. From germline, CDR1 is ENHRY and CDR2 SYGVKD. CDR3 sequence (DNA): TGTGCCATCAGTAGTCCGGGACAAGGGGCATACGAGCAGTACTTC. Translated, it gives CAISSPGQGAYEQYF.

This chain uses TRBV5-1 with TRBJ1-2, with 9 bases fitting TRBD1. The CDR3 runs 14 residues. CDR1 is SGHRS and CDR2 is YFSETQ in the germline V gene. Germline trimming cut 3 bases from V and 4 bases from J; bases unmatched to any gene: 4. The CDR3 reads CASSSGTGSYGYTF. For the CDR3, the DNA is TGCGCCAGCAGCTCCGGGACAGGGTCCTATGGCTACACCTTC.

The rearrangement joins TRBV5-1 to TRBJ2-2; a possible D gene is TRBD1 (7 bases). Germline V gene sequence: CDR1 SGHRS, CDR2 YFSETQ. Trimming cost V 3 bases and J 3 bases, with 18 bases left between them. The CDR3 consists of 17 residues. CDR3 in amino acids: CASSSGGGSRDTGELFF. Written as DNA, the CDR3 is TGCGCCAGCAGCTCTGGAGGGGGCTCCAGGGACACCGGGGAGCTGTTTTTT.

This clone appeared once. CDR3 DNA sequence: TGTGCCAGCAGTCCCGGGACAGGGACAGATACGCAGTATTTT. This encodes CASSPGTGTDTQYF. This chain links TRBV27 with TRBJ2-3, with 9 positions matching TRBD1. The CDR3 loop spans 14 amino acids. J lost 3 bases, V lost 5 bases, and 3 bases had no gene match. The germline CDR1 and CDR2 sequences are MNHEY and SMNVEV (reference sequence).

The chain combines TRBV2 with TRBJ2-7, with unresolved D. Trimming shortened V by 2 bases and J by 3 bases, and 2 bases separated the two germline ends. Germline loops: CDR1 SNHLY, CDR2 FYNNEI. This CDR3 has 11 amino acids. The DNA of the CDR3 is TGTGCCAGCAGTGAACGCTACGAGCAGTACTTC. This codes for CASSERYEQYF.